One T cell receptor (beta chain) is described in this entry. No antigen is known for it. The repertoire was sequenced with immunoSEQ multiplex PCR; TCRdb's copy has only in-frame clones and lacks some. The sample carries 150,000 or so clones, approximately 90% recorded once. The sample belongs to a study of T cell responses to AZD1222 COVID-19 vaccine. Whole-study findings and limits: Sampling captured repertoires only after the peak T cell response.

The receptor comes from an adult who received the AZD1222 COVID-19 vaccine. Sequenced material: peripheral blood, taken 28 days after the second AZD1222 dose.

The CDR3 loop is CASSSFSPLHF. CDR3 nucleotides: TGTGCCAGCAGCTCCTTTTCACCCCTCCACTTT. The chain joins TRBV11-2 to TRBJ1-6; D uncertain. Trimming took off 4 bases at V and 9 bases at J, with 4 bases between the two ends. The CDR3 covers 11 residues. Germline loops: CDR1 SGHAT, CDR2 FQNNGV.